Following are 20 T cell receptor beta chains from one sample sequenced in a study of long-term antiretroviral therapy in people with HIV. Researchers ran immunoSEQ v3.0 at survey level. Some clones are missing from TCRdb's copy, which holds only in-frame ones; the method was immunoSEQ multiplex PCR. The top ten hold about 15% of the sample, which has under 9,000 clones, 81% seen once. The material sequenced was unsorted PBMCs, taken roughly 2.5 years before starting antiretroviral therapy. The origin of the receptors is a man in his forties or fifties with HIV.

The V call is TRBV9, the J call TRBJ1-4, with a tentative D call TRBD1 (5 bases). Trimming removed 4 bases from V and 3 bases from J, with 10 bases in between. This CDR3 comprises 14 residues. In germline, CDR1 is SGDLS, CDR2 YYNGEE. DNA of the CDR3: TGTGCCAGCAGCCTGGGGGGATCTAATGAAAAACTGTTTTTT. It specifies CASSLGGSNEKLFF.

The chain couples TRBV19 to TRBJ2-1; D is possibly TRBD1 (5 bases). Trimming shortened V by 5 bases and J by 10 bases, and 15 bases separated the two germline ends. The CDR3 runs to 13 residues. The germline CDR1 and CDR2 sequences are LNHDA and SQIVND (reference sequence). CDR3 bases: TGTGCCAGTAGTGCCCTCGACAGCCGCGAGCAGTTCTTC. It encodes CASSALDSREQFF.

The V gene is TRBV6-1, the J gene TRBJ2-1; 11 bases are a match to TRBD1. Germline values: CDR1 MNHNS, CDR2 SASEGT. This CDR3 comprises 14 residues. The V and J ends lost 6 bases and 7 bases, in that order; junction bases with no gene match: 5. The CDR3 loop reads CASRRTGGNNEQFF. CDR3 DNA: TGTGCCAGCAGACGGACAGGGGGCAATAATGAGCAGTTCTTC.

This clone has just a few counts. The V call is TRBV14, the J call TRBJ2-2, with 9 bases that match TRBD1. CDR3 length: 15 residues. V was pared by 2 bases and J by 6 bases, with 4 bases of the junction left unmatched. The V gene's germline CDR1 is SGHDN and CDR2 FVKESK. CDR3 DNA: TGTGCCAGCAGCCAATGGACAGGGGCCGCCGGGGAGCTGTTTTTT. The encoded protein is CASSQWTGAAGELFF. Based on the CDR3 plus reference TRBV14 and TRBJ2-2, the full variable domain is EAGVTQFPSHSVIEKGQTVTLRCDPISGHDNLYWYRRVMGKEIKFLLHFVKESKQDESGMPNNRFLAERTGGTYSTLKVQPAELEDSGVYFCASSQWTGAAGELFFGEGSRLTVL.

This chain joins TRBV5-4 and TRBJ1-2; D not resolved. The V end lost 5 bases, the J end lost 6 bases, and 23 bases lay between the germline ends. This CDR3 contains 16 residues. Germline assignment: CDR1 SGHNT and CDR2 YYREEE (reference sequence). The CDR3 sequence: CASRQLTPFSPNGYTF. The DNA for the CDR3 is TGTGCCAGCAGACAGCTCACTCCCTTCTCCCCTAATGGCTACACCTTC.

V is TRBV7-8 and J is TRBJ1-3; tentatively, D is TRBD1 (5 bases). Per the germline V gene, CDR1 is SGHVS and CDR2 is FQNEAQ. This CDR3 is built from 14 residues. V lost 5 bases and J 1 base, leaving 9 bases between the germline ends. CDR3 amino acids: CASSPGGSGNTIYF. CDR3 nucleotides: TGTGCCAGCAGCCCTGGGGGGTCTGGAAACACCATATATTTT.

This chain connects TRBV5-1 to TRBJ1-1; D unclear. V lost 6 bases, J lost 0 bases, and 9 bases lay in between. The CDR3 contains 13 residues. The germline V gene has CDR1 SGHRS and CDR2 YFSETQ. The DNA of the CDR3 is TGCGCCAGCACTGACCTGATGAACACTGAAGCTTTCTTT. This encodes CASTDLMNTEAFF. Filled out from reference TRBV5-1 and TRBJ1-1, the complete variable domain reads KAGVTQTPRYLIKTRGQQVTLSCSPISGHRSVSWYQQTPGQGLQFLFEYFSETQRNKGNFPGRFSGRQFSNSRSEMNVSTLELGDSALYLCASTDLMNTEAFFGQGTRLTVV.

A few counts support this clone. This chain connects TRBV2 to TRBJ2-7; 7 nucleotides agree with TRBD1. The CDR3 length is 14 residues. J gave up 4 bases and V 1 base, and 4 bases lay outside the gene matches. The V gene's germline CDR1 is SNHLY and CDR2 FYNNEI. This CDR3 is CASSEGQGVYEQYF. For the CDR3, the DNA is TGTGCCAGCAGTGAAGGGCAGGGGGTTTACGAGCAGTACTTC.

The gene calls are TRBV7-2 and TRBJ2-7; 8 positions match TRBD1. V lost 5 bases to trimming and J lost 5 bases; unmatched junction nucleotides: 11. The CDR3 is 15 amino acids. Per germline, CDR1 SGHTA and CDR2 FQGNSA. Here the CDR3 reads CASSAYPGQANEQYF. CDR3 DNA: TGTGCCAGCAGCGCCTACCCGGGACAGGCGAACGAGCAGTACTTC.

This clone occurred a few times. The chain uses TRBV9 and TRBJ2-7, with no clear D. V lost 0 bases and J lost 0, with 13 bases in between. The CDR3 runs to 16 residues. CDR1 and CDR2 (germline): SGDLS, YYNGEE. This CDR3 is CASSVGADPSSYEQYF. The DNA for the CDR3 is TGTGCCAGCAGCGTAGGGGCGGACCCGAGCTCCTACGAGCAGTACTTC.

The CDR3 sequence is CASSLGRGPGNTIYF. DNA of the CDR3: TGTGCCAGCAGCTTAGGGCGGGGGCCCGGAAACACCATATATTTT. The J gene is TRBJ1-3, the V gene TRBV11-2; the D gene is possibly TRBD1 (6 bases). CDR3 length: 15 amino acids. V lost 1 base and J 4 bases, leaving 11 bases between the germline ends. Germline V gene sequence: CDR1 SGHAT, CDR2 FQNNGV.

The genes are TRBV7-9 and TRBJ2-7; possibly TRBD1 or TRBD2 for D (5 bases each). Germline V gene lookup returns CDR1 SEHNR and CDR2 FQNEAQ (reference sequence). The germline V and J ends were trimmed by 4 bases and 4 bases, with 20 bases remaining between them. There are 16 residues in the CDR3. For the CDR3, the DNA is TGTGCCAGCAGCTGGCCCGGGACCACACAAAGTTACGAGCAGTACTTC. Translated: CASSWPGTTQSYEQYF. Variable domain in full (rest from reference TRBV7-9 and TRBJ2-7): DTGVSQNPRHKITKRGQNVTFRCDPISEHNRLYWYRQTLGQGPEFLTYFQNEAQLEKSRLLSDRFSAERPKGSFSTLEIQRTEQGDSAMYLCASSWPGTTQSYEQYFGPGTRLTVT.

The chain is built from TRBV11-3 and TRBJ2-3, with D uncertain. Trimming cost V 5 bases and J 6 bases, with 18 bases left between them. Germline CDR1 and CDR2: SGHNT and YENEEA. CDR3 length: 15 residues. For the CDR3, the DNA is TGTGCCAGCAGCCCTGGCGAGTCATCAGCGGATACGCAGTATTTT. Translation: CASSPGESSADTQYF. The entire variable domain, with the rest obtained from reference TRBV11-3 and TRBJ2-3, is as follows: EAGVVQSPRYKIIEKKQPVAFWCNPISGHNTLYWYLQNLGQGPELLIRYENEEAVDDSQLPKDRFSAERLKGVDSTLKIQPAELGDSAVYLCASSPGESSADTQYFGPGTRLTVL.

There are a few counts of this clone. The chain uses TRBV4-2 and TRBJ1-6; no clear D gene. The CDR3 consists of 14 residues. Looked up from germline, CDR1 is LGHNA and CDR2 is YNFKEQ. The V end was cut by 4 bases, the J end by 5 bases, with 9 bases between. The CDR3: CASSRQSDNSPLHF. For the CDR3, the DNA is TGTGCCAGCAGCCGACAATCTGATAATTCACCCCTCCACTTT.

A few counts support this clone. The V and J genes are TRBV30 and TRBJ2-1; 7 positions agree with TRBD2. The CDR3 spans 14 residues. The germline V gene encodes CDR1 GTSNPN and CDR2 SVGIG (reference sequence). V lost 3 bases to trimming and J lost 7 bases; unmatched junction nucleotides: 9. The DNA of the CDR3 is TGTGCCTGGAGCGTAGCGGGTTTGGTGAATGAGCAGTTCTTC. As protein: CAWSVAGLVNEQFF.

This chain's CDR3 is CASSLNTGELFF. In DNA, the CDR3 is TGTGCCAGCAGCTTAAACACCGGGGAGCTGTTTTTT. This sequence joins TRBV7-9 and TRBJ2-2; no clear D gene. Germline V CDR1 and CDR2: SEHNR, FQNEAQ (reference sequence). This CDR3 is 12 amino acids long. The V end lost 2 bases, the J end lost 2 bases, and 0 bases lay between the germline ends.

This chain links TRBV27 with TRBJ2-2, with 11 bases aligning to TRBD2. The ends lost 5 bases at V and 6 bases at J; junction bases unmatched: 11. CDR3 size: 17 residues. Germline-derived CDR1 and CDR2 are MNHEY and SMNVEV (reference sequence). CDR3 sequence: CASSKKLSGGASGELFF. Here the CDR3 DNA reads TGTGCCAGCAGTAAGAAACTTAGCGGGGGGGCTTCCGGGGAGCTGTTTTTT.

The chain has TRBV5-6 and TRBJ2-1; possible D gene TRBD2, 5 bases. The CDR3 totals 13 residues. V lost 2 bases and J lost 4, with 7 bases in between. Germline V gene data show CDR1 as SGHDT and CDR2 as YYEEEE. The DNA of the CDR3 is TGTGCCAGCAGCTTATGGGAGTACAATGAGCAGTTCTTC. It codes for CASSLWEYNEQFF. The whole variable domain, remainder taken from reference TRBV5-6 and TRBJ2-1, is DAGVTQSPTHLIKTRGQQVTLRCSPKSGHDTVSWYQQALGQGPQFIFQYYEEEERQRGNFPDRFSGHQFPNYSSELNVNALLLGDSALYLCASSLWEYNEQFFGPGTRLTVL.

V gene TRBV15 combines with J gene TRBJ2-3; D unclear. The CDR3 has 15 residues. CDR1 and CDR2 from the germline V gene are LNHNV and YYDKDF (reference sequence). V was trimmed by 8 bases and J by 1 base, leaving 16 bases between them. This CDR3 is CATAPALYGTDTQYF. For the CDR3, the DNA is TGTGCCACCGCCCCGGCCCTTTATGGCACAGATACGCAGTATTTT.

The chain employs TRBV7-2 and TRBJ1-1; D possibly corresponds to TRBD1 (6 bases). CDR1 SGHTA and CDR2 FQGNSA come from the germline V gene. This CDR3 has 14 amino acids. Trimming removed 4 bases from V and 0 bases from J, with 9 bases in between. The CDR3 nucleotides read TGTGCCAGCAGCTCCCGGACAGTGAACACTGAAGCTTTCTTT. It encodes CASSSRTVNTEAFF.